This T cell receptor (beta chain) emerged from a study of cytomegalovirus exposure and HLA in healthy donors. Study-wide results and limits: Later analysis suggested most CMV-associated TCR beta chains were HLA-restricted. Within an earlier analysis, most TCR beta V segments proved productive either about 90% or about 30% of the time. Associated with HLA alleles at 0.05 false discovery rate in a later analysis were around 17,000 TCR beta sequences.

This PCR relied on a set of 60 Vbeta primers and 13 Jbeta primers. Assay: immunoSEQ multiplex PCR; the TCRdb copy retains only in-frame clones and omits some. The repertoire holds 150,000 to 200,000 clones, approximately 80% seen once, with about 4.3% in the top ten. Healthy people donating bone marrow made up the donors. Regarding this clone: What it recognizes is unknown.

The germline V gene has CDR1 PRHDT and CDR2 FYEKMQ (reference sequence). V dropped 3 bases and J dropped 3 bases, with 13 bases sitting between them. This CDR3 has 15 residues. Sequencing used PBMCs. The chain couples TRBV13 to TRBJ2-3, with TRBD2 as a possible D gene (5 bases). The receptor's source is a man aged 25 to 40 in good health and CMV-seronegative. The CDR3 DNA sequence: TGTGCCAGCAGCTTGGATTCTAGCCCGACAGATACGCAGTATTTT. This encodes CASSLDSSPTDTQYF.